The rows below give T cell receptor beta chains drawn from one sample of a study of OX40 agonist ivuxolimab in advanced cancers. TCRdb keeps only in-frame clones here, not all; method: immunoSEQ multiplex PCR. The data hold tens of thousands of clones, with approximately 89% observed a single time. The material sequenced was CD4+ or CD8+ T cells sorted from blood, taken in a trial of the OX40 agonist ivuxolimab. The receptors were sampled from an adult with an advanced solid tumor such as melanoma, head and neck, liver or kidney cancer. CDR3s include the opening cysteine and the closing phenylalanine or tryptophan. A D gene is named only where the DNA matches it firmly. Rows may omit the clone size; those that give it use once, few, many or a size class.

clone size,V gene,CDR3 length,D gene,J gene,CDR3 DNA,CDR3 protein
once,TRBV30,12,.,TRBJ1-1,TGTGCCTGGGGCAGGGAAGTCACTGAAGCTTTCTTT,CAWGREVTEAFF
once,TRBV7-2,11,.,TRBJ2-7,TGTGCCAGCAACTCCGGGCTCAAGCAGTACTTC,CASNSGLKQYF
.,TRBV12-5,13,TRBD1,TRBJ1-2,TGTGCTACTGAAACCAGGGGGCAGAACGGCTACACCTTC,CATETRGQNGYTF
.,TRBV7-2,11,.,TRBJ2-7,TGTGCCAGCAGTCGGAGCTACGAGCAGTACTTC,CASSRSYEQYF
few,TRBV6-5,15,TRBD1,TRBJ1-2,TGTGCCAGCAGTTCCCCGGGACAGGGCGGGAATGGCTACACCTTC,CASSSPGQGGNGYTF
.,TRBV5-4,16,.,TRBJ2-7,TGTGCCAGCAGCTTGGGTAGTAGCCCCAGCTCCTACGAGCAGTACTTC,CASSLGSSPSSYEQYF
.,TRBV5-6,15,.,TRBJ2-3,TGTGCCAGCAGCTCCCTTAGGCAGACCACAGATACGCAGTATTTT,CASSSLRQTTDTQYF
.,TRBV4-3,16,TRBD2,TRBJ2-3,TGCGCCAGCAGCCAAGATTTAGCGGGTGGAGGTGATACGCAGTATTTT,CASSQDLAGGGDTQYF
.,TRBV28,13,.,TRBJ2-3,TGTGCCACCGATCGGGCTTCCCCAGATACGCAGTATTTT,CATDRASPDTQYF
.,TRBV7-9,14,.,TRBJ2-7,TGTGCCAGCAGCCCCGGGGAGCGGGCCGTCGAGCAGTACTTC,CASSPGERAVEQYF